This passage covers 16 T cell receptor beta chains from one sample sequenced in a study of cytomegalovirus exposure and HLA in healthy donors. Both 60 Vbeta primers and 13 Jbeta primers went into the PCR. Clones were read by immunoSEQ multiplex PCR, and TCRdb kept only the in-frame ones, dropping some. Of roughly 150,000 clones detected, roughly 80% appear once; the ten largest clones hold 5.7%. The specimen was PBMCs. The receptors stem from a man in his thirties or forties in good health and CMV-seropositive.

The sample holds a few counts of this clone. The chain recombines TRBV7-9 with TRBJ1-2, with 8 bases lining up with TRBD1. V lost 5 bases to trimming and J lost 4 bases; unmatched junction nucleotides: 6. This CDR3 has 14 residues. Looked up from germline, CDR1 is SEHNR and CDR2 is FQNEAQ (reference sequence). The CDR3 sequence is CASSREGQGYGYTF. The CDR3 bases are TGTGCCAGCAGCCGAGAAGGACAGGGCTATGGCTACACCTTC.

CDR3: CASSFSSYNEQFF. CDR3 DNA: TGTGCCAGCAGCTTCAGCTCCTACAATGAGCAGTTCTTC. The genes are TRBV11-2 and TRBJ2-1; the D is unclear. The CDR3 is 13 residues long. V was shortened by 3 bases and J by 0 bases, with 3 bases between the two germline ends. Germline loops: CDR1 SGHAT, CDR2 FQNNGV. Full variable domain (outside the CDR3, taken from reference TRBV11-2 and TRBJ2-1): EAGVAQSPRYKIIEKRQSVAFWCNPISGHATLYWYQQILGQGPKLLIQFQNNGVVDDSQLPKDRFSAERLKGVDSTLKIQPAKLEDSAVYLCASSFSSYNEQFFGPGTRLTVL.

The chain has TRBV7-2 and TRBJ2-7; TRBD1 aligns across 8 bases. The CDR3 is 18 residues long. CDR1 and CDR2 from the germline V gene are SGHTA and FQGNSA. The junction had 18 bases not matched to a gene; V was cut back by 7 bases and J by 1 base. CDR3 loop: CASTPGWGQGARSYEQYF. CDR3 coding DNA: TGTGCCAGCACCCCCGGTTGGGGCCAGGGGGCTAGATCCTACGAGCAGTACTTC.

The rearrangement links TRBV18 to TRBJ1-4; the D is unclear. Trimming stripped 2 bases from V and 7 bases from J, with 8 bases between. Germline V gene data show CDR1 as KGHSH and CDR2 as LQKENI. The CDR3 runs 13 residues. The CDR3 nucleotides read TGTGCCAGCTCACCAAACGGGAGTGAAAAACTGTTTTTT. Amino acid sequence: CASSPNGSEKLFF.

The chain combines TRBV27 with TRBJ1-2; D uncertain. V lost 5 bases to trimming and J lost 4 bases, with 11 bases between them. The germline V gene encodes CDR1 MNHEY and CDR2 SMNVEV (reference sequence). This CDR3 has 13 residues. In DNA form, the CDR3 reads TGTGCCAGCAGTCTCGGGGTGGCCTATGGCTACACCTTC. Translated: CASSLGVAYGYTF.

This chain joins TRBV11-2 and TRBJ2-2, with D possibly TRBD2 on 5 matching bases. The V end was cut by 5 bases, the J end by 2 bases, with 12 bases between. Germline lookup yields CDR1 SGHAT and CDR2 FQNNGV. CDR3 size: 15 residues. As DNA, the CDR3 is TGTGCCAGCAGCCCACTAGGCTACAACACCGGGGAGCTGTTTTTT. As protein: CASSPLGYNTGELFF. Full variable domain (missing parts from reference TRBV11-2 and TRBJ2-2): EAGVAQSPRYKIIEKRQSVAFWCNPISGHATLYWYQQILGQGPKLLIQFQNNGVVDDSQLPKDRFSAERLKGVDSTLKIQPAKLEDSAVYLCASSPLGYNTGELFFGEGSRLTVL.

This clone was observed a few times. The CDR3 reads CASSLVLGQGGDEQYF. The CDR3 nucleotides are TGTGCCAGCAGCTTAGTATTGGGCCAGGGAGGCGACGAGCAGTACTTC. This chain links TRBV11-2 with TRBJ2-7; tentative D call: TRBD2 (6 bases). The CDR3 covers 16 residues. Trimming took off 1 base at V and 5 bases at J, with 18 bases between the two ends. The germline CDR1 and CDR2 sequences are SGHAT and FQNNGV.

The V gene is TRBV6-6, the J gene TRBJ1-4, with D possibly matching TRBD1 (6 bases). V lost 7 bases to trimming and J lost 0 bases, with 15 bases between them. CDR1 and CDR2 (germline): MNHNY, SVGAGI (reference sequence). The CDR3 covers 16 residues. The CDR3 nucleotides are TGTGCCAGCACCATCGACAGGTTTGCAACTAATGAAAAACTGTTTTTT. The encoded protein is CASTIDRFATNEKLFF.

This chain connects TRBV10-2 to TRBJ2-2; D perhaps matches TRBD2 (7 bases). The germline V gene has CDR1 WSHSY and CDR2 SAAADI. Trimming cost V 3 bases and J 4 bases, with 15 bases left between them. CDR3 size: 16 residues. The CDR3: CASSDVQGGSTGELFF. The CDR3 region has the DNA TGCGCCAGCAGTGACGTACAGGGCGGGAGCACCGGGGAGCTGTTTTTT.

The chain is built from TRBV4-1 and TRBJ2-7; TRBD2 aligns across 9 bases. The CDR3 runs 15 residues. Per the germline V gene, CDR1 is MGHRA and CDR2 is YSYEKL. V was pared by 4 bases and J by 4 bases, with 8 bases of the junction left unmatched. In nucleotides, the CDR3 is TGCGCCAGCAGCCTTATAGCGGGAGAGAGGTACGAGCAGTACTTC. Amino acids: CASSLIAGERYEQYF.

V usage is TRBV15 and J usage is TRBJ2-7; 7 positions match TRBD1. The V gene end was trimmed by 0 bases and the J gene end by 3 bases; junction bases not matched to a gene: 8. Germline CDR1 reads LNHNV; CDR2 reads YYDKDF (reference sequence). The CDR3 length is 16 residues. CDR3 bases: TGTGCCACCAGCAGAGAGGTAGGGGCAGGGGGCTACGAGCAGTACTTC. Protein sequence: CATSREVGAGGYEQYF. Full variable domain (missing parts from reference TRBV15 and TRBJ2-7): DAMVIQNPRYQVTQFGKPVTLSCSQTLNHNVMYWYQQKSSQAPKLLFHYYDKDFNNEADTPDNFQSRRPNTSFCFLDIRSPGLGDTAMYLCATSREVGAGGYEQYFGPGTRLTVT.

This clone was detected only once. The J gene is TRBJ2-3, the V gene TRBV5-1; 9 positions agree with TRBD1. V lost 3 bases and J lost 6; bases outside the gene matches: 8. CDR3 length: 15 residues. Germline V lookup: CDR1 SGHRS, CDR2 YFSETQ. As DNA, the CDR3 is TGCGCCAGCAGCTGGGACAGGGAGGGTCGGGATACGCAGTATTTT. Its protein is CASSWDREGRDTQYF.

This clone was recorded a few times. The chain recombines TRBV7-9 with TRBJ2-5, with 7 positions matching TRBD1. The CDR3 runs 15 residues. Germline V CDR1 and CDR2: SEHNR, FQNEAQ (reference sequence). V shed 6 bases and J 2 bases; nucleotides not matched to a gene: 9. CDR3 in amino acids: CASSFSFRGQETQYF. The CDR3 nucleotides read TGTGCCAGCAGTTTTAGTTTCAGGGGGCAAGAGACCCAGTACTTC.

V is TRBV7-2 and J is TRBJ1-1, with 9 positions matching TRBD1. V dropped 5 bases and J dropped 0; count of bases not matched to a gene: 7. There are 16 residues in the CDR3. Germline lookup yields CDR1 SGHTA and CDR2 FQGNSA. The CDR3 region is CASSGGQGIMNTEAFF. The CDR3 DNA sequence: TGTGCCAGCAGCGGTGGACAGGGGATAATGAACACTGAAGCTTTCTTT. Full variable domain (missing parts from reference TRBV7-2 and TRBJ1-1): GAGVSQSPSNKVTEKGKDVELRCDPISGHTALYWYRQSLGQGLEFLIYFQGNSAPDKSGLPSDRFSAERTGGSVSTLTIQRTQQEDSAVYLCASSGGQGIMNTEAFFGQGTRLTVV.

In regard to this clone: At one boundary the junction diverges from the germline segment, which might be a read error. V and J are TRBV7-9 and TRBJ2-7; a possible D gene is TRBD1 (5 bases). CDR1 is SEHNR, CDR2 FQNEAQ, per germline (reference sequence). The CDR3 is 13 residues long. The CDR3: CSSSRQSYYEQYF. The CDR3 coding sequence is TGTTCCAGCAGCCGACAGTCTTACTACGAGCAGTACTTC.

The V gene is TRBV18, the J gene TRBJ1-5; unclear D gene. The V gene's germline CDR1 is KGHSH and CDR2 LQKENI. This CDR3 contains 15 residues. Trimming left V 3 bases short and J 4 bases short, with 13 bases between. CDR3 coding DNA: TGTGCCAGCTCACCCCGGAAGGCGGAGAATCAGCCCCAGCATTTT. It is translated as CASSPRKAENQPQHF.